Listed below are T cell receptor beta chains from one sample, sequenced in a study of sequential checkpoint blockade in melanoma. Sequencing was performed with immunoSEQ multiplex PCR; in TCRdb, only in-frame clones are kept and a portion is missing. The sample carries approximately 21,000 clones, approximately 80% recorded once. The sample was CD8+ T cells sorted from blood (inferred from file names), taken from a patient given nivolumab and ipilimumab in sequence. These receptors were taken from a human donor with melanoma. CDR3s include the opening cysteine and the closing phenylalanine or tryptophan. Not all rows give a size; the values are once, few, many and, for expanded clones, a class.

V gene: TRBV2
clone size: NA
CDR3 protein: CASSETPSPAGGPYEQYF

V gene: TRBV19
clone size: NA
CDR3 protein: CASSIGLAGYEQYF

V gene: TRBV6-6
clone size: once
CDR3 protein: CASRSGQDLGIEQFF

V gene: TRBV6-1
clone size: NA
CDR3 protein: CASSEGVGAWEAFF

V gene: TRBV6-1
clone size: NA
CDR3 protein: CASSDRRYSNQPQHF

V gene: TRBV5-6
clone size: NA
CDR3 protein: CASSLGFDRGPGVGYGYTF

V gene: TRBV19
clone size: NA
CDR3 protein: CASRGRTGSPSGYGYTF

V gene: TRBV6-1
clone size: few
CDR3 protein: CASSEPYYNEQFF

V gene: TRBV7-8
clone size: NA
CDR3 protein: CASSLEGVTQYF

V gene: TRBV2
clone size: NA
CDR3 protein: CASSVAQYNTGELFF

V gene: TRBV28
clone size: NA
CDR3 protein: CANSGTPTYEQYF

V gene: TRBV7-9
clone size: few
CDR3 protein: CASSSQGAIRSYNEQFF

V gene: TRBV5-6
clone size: NA
CDR3 protein: CASSGDRGPETQYF

V gene: TRBV30
clone size: once
CDR3 protein: CALHRGRAYGYTF

V gene: TRBV10-3
clone size: NA
CDR3 protein: CAIMGQGFHEQYF

V gene: TRBV27
clone size: NA
CDR3 protein: CASSLYKATGSFYGYTF

V gene: TRBV4-3
clone size: NA
CDR3 protein: CASSHRGETDTQYF

V gene: TRBV6-4
clone size: few
CDR3 protein: CASSESATSGYNEQFF

V gene: TRBV7-2
clone size: NA
CDR3 protein: CASSPPSEVGGYTF

V gene: TRBV28
clone size: NA
CDR3 protein: CASSFRVSRGTEAFF

V gene: TRBV6-5
clone size: NA
CDR3 protein: CASSYGEGQETQYF

V gene: TRBV2
clone size: NA
CDR3 protein: CASTGITGANEKLFF

V gene: TRBV5-1
clone size: NA
CDR3 protein: CASSLGLAGGPPNTGELFF

V gene: TRBV5-5
clone size: NA
CDR3 protein: CASSLGGVLPPGSSEKLFF

V gene: TRBV9
clone size: once
CDR3 protein: CASSAALGQVANEQFF

V gene: TRBV27
clone size: few
CDR3 protein: CASRLAGGVNEQFF

V gene: TRBV10-1
clone size: NA
CDR3 protein: CASSPGTGVYNEQFF

V gene: TRBV27
clone size: NA
CDR3 protein: CASSLLQGIDEQFF

V gene: TRBV30
clone size: NA
CDR3 protein: CAWIVKTPNYGYTF

V gene: TRBV5-8
clone size: NA
CDR3 protein: CASSGDRGRTNEKLFF

V gene: TRBV28
clone size: few
CDR3 protein: CASTPGFGDTYEQYF

V gene: TRBV28
clone size: NA
CDR3 protein: CASSPSGGNYEQYF

V gene: TRBV2
clone size: NA
CDR3 protein: CASSRTGDRSNQPQHF

V gene: TRBV7-2
clone size: NA
CDR3 protein: CASSPWRRSSYNEQFF

V gene: TRBV10-3
clone size: NA
CDR3 protein: CAITAQASNTGELFF

V gene: TRBV9
clone size: NA
CDR3 protein: CASSEGGSSEYEQYF

V gene: TRBV5-1
clone size: once
CDR3 protein: CASSLDPSGGAGDTQYF

V gene: TRBV14
clone size: NA
CDR3 protein: CASSPGFEQYF

V gene: TRBV14
clone size: NA
CDR3 protein: CASSTLKGRSGMNTEAFF

V gene: TRBV4-1
clone size: NA
CDR3 protein: CASSRSPGLAINEQYF

V gene: TRBV12-5
clone size: NA
CDR3 protein: CASGYQGYTGELFF

V gene: TRBV2
clone size: NA
CDR3 protein: CASTRGGTYEQYF

V gene: TRBV27
clone size: NA
CDR3 protein: CASSSPMDRGQPQHF

V gene: TRBV27
clone size: few
CDR3 protein: CASSLPRTGPNSPLHF

V gene: TRBV9
clone size: once
CDR3 protein: CASSPLRVAYEQYF